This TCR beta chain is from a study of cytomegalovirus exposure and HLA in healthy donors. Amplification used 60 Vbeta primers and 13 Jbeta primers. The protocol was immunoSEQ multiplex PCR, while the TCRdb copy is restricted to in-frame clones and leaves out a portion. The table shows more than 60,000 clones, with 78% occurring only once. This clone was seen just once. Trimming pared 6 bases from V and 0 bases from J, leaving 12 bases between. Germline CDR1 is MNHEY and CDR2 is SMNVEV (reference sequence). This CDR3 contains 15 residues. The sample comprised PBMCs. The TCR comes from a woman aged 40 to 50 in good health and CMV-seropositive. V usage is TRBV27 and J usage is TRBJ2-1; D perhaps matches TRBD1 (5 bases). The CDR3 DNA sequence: TGTGCCAGCAGGAAGGGGCGTAGCTCCTACAATGAGCAGTTCTTC. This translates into CASRKGRSSYNEQFF.